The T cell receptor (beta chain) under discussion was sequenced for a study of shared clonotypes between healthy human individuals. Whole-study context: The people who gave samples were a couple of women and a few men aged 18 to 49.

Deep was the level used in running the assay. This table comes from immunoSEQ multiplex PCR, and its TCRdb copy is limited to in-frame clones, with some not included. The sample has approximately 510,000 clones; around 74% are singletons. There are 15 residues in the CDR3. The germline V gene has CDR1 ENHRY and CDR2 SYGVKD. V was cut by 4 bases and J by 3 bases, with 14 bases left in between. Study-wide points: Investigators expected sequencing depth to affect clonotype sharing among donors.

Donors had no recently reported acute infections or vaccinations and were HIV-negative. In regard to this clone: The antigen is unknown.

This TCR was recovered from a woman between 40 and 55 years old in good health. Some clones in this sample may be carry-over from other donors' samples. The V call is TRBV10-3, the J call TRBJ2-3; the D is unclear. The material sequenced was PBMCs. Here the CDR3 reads CAISVGPSSTDTQYF. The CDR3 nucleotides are TGTGCCATCAGTGTTGGCCCCTCGTCGACAGATACGCAGTATTTT.